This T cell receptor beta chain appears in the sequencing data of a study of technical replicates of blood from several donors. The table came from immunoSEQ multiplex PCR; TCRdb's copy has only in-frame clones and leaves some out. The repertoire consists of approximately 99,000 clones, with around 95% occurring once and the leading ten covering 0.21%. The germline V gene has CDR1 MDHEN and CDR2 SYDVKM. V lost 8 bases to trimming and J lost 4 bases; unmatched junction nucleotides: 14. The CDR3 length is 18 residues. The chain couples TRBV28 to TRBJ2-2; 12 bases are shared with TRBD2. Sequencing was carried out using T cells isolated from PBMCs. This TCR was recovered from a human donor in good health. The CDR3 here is CASLGASGRAVRTGELFF. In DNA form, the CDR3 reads TGTGCCAGCTTGGGGGCTAGCGGGAGGGCCGTTCGCACCGGGGAGCTGTTTTTT. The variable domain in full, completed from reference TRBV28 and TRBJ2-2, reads DVKVTQSSRYLVKRTGEKVFLECVQDMDHENMFWYRQDPGLGLRLIYFSYDVKMKEKGDIPEGYSVSREKKERFSLILESASTNQTSMYLCASLGASGRAVRTGELFFGEGSRLTVL.